This T cell receptor beta chain was captured in a study of radiotherapy plus CTLA-4 blockade in lung cancer. Clones were sequenced by immunoSEQ multiplex PCR, and TCRdb holds only the in-frame ones, with some missing. The sample has about 28,000 clones; approximately 80% are singletons. This clone was recorded only once. V shed 2 bases and J 8 bases; nucleotides not matched to a gene: 8. CDR3 length: 15 residues. Per the germline V gene, CDR1 is SGDLS and CDR2 is YYNGEE. The receptor's source is a human donor with non-small cell lung cancer who had stable disease on radiotherapy plus ipilimumab. This sample comprised peripheral blood, obtained from a patient treated with radiotherapy plus ipilimumab. J is TRBJ1-4 and V is TRBV9, with 8 positions matching TRBD1. CDR3 sequence reads: CASSVRPGGSEKLFF. CDR3 sequence (DNA): TGTGCCAGCAGCGTTCGGCCAGGGGGCTCAGAAAAACTGTTTTTT.